Described below is a single T cell receptor (beta chain) sequence and its context. The antigen remains unidentified. RNA transcripts gave rise to amplified TCR beta CDR3 regions. The TCR CDR3 was amplified in a first-round RT-PCR using the HTBI primer set. TCRdb re-called the multiplex PCR reads through MiXCR, storing one row per CDR3 protein. The profile covers hundreds of thousands of distinct CDR3 sequences, with 20% to 25% appearing a single time and 50% to 75% taken by the ten largest. Germline CDR1 MDHEN, CDR2 SYDVKM. This CDR3 region has 16 residues. The ends were cut back, 2 bases at V and 2 bases at J, with 16 bases in the middle. These data come from a study of T cells in Graves' hyperthyroidism and ophthalmopathy. Study-wide background: Before any treatment, at initial diagnosis, peripheral blood was collected.

Each person with ophthalmopathy scored at least 3 on the Clinical Activity Score, reached NOSPECS grade 4 or higher, and had been ill under 3 months. Exclusion of patients followed from uncontrolled infection, other autoimmune disease, pregnancy or lactation. Study-level points and caveats: Among thyroid clonotypes expanded above 0.001, most also appeared in blood.

The source of this sequence is a man younger than 40 with Graves' ophthalmopathy. The sample taken for sequencing was blood. The V call is TRBV28, the J call TRBJ2-7; possibly TRBD2 for D (6 bases). CDR3 in DNA: TGTGCCAGCAGTTTAAGGCCCCCGCGGGGAGCCTACGAGCAGTACTTC. This encodes CASSLRPPRGAYEQYF. Full variable domain (missing parts from reference TRBV28 and TRBJ2-7): DVKVTQSSRYLVKRTGEKVFLECVQDMDHENMFWYRQDPGLGLRLIYFSYDVKMKEKGDIPEGYSVSREKKERFSLILESASTNQTSMYLCASSLRPPRGAYEQYFGPGTRLTVT.